This T cell receptor (beta chain) was sequenced in a study of cytomegalovirus exposure and HLA in healthy donors. Study outcomes and limitations: Cytomegalovirus status was reportedly diagnosed by the classifier with high sensitivity and specificity.

PCR amplification relied on 60 Vbeta primers (plus 13 Jbeta primers). Using immunoSEQ multiplex PCR, the repertoire was profiled, and TCRdb retains in-frame clones only, with some absent. The table includes 95,000 to 150,000 clones, roughly 80% detected once. Comment on this clone: Its cognate antigen is unknown.

Between the trimmed V and J ends, which lost 1 base and 2 bases, there was a span of 6 bases. This CDR3 is 14 amino acids long. CDR1 is LGHNT, CDR2 FRNRAP, per germline. The TCR sequence derives from a man in his thirties or forties in good health and CMV-seronegative. The V call is TRBV12-5, the J call TRBJ2-1; D remains unclear. Sequenced input: PBMCs. CDR3 nucleotides: TGTGCTAGTGGTTTGGCGGCGGCCTACAATGAGCAGTTCTTC. Encoded protein: CASGLAAAYNEQFF.